The rows below give T cell receptor beta chains drawn from one sample of a study of shared clonotypes between healthy human individuals. Some clones are missing from TCRdb's copy, which holds only in-frame ones; the method was immunoSEQ multiplex PCR. This sample has 2 million to 2.5 million clones, with under 97% found just once. Sequencing used naive CD4+ T cells sorted from blood. These receptors all come from a man younger than 30 in good health. CDR3s include the opening cysteine and the closing phenylalanine or tryptophan. Fields, in order: clone size, D gene, V gene, J gene, CDR3 protein, CDR3 DNA. The D gene is left open where the match is weak. Size is omitted from some rows. Given values are once, few, many or a class for expanded clones.

clone size: .; D gene: .; V gene: TRBV4-1; J gene: TRBJ1-5; CDR3 protein: CASSQGGTDSNQPQHF; CDR3 DNA: TGCGCCAGCAGCCAAGGGGGCACGGATAGCAATCAGCCCCAGCATTTT
clone size: .; D gene: .; V gene: TRBV10-3; J gene: TRBJ1-2; CDR3 protein: CAISDRVEGGYTF; CDR3 DNA: TGTGCCATCAGCGACCGGGTGGAGGGAGGCTACACCTTC
clone size: .; D gene: .; V gene: TRBV5-4; J gene: TRBJ1-3; CDR3 protein: CASSNGWGSGNTIYF; CDR3 DNA: TGTGCCAGCAGCAATGGGTGGGGTTCTGGAAACACCATATATTTT
clone size: once; D gene: TRBD2; V gene: TRBV29-1; J gene: TRBJ2-3; CDR3 protein: CSGRGRLAGADTQYF; CDR3 DNA: TGCAGCGGGCGGGGTCGACTAGCGGGAGCGGATACGCAGTATTTT
clone size: .; D gene: .; V gene: TRBV18; J gene: TRBJ2-7; CDR3 protein: CASSPPNSQTHEQYF; CDR3 DNA: TGTGCCAGCTCACCACCGAATAGCCAGACTCACGAGCAGTACTTC
clone size: .; D gene: .; V gene: TRBV6-6; J gene: TRBJ1-3; CDR3 protein: CASSTHGNTIYF; CDR3 DNA: TGTGCCAGCAGTACACATGGAAACACCATATATTTT
clone size: .; D gene: .; V gene: TRBV20-1; J gene: TRBJ2-5; CDR3 protein: CSARETETQYF; CDR3 DNA: TGCAGTGCTAGGGAGACGGAGACCCAGTACTTC
clone size: .; D gene: TRBD2; V gene: TRBV7-2; J gene: TRBJ2-1; CDR3 protein: CASRAGTSGNNEQFF; CDR3 DNA: TGTGCCAGCAGGGCCGGGACTAGCGGCAACAATGAGCAGTTCTTC
clone size: .; D gene: .; V gene: TRBV19; J gene: TRBJ2-7; CDR3 protein: CASSMIDGAYEQYF; CDR3 DNA: TGTGCCAGTAGTATGATAGACGGCGCCTACGAGCAGTACTTC
clone size: .; D gene: TRBD2; V gene: TRBV9; J gene: TRBJ2-5; CDR3 protein: CASSVPAGGQETQYF; CDR3 DNA: TGTGCCAGCAGCGTACCAGCGGGGGGGCAAGAGACCCAGTACTTC
clone size: .; D gene: .; V gene: TRBV28; J gene: TRBJ1-1; CDR3 protein: CASCRGGCTEAFF; CDR3 DNA: TGTGCCAGCTGTCGGGGGGGGTGCACTGAAGCTTTCTTT
clone size: .; D gene: .; V gene: TRBV7-3; J gene: TRBJ2-1; CDR3 protein: CASSPGLTLYNEQFF; CDR3 DNA: TGTGCCAGCAGCCCCGGGCTGACCCTATACAATGAGCAGTTCTTC